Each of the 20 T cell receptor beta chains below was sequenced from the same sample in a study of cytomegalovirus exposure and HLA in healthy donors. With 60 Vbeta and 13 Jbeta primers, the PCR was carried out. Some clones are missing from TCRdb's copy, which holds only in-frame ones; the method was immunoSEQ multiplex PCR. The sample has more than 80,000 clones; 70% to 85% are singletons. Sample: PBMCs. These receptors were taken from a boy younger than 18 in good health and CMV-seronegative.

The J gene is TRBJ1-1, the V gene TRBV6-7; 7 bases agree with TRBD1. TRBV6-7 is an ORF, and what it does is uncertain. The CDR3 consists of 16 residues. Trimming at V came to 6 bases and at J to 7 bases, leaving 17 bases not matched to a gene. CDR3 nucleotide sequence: TGTGCCAGCAGACGGGACAGACAAGAATGGGGGTTTGAAGCTTTCTTT. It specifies CASRRDRQEWGFEAFF.

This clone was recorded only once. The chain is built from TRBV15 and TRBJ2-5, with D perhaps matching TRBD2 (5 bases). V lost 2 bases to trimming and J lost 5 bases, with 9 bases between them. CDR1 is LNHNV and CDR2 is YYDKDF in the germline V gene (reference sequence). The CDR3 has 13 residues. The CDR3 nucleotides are TGTGCCACCAGCAGAAAAAGGGAGGAGACCCAGTACTTC. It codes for CATSRKREETQYF.

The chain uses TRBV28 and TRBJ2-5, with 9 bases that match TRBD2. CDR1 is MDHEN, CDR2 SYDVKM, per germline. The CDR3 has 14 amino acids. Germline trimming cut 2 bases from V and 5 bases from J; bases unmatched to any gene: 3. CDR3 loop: CASSLAGGLETQYF. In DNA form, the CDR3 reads TGTGCCAGCAGTTTAGCGGGAGGGCTGGAGACCCAGTACTTC.

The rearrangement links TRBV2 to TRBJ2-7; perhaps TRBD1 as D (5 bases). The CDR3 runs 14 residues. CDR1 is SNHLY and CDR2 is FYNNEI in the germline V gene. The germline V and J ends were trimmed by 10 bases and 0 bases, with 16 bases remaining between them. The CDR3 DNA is TGTGCCACCCAGACCGCGACAGTCTCCTACGAGCAGTACTTC. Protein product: CATQTATVSYEQYF.

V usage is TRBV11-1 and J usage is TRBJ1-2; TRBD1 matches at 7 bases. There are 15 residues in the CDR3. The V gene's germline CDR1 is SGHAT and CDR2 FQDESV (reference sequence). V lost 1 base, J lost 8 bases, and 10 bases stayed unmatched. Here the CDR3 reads CASSLDSGTAAGYTF. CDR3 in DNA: TGTGCCAGCAGCTTAGATTCCGGGACAGCTGCGGGCTACACCTTC.

CDR3 residues: CASSTRQGIIEAFF. The CDR3 coding sequence is TGTGCCAGCAGTACCCGACAGGGGATTATTGAAGCTTTCTTT. V and J are TRBV6-5 and TRBJ1-1, with 8 bases lining up with TRBD1. This CDR3 comprises 14 residues. CDR1 is MNHEY and CDR2 is SVGAGI in the germline V gene. Germline trimming cut 5 bases from V and 7 bases from J; bases unmatched to any gene: 9.

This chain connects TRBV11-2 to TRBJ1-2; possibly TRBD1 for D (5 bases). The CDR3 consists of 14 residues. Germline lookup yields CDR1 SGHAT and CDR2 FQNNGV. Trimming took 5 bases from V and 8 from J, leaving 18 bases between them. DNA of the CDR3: TGTGCCAGCAGCCCGAGCGGGGTAGGGGAGGGCTACACCTTC. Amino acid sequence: CASSPSGVGEGYTF.

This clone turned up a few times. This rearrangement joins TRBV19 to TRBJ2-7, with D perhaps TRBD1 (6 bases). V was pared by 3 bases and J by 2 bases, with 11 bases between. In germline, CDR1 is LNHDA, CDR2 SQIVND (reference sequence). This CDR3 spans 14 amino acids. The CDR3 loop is CASSIGTPAYEQYF. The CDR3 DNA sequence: TGTGCCAGTAGTATCGGGACACCAGCCTACGAGCAGTACTTC.

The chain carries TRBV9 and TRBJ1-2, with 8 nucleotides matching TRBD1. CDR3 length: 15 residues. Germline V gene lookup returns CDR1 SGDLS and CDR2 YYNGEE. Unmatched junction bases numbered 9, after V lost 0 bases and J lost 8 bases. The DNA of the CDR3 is TGTGCCAGCAGCGTAGAGACAGGGGTTAGGAAAGGCTACACCTTC. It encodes CASSVETGVRKGYTF.

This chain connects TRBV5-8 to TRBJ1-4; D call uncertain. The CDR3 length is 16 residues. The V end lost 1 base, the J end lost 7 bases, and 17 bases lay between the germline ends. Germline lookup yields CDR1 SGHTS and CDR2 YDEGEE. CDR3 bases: TGTGCCAGCAGCTTGCCTATTGCGGGCCCCTTTGAAAAACTGTTTTTT. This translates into CASSLPIAGPFEKLFF.

The CDR3 coding sequence is TGTGCCAGCAGCGTCACCGGGACAGGGGTCGAAAAACTGTTTTTT. This sequence encodes CASSVTGTGVEKLFF. The chain is built from TRBV5-6 and TRBJ1-4, with 10 bases that match TRBD1. The CDR3 runs 15 residues. Unmatched junction bases numbered 8, after V lost 4 bases and J lost 8 bases. Germline V gene data show CDR1 as SGHDT and CDR2 as YYEEEE.

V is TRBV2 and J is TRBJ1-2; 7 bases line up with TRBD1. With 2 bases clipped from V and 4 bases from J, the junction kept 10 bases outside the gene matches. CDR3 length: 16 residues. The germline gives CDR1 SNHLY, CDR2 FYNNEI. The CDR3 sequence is CASSETRGFPRYGYTF. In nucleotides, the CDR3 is TGTGCCAGCAGTGAAACCAGGGGGTTCCCCCGCTATGGCTACACCTTC.

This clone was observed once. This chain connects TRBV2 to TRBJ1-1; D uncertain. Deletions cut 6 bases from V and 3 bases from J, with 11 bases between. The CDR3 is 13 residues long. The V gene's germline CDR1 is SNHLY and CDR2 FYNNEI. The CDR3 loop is CASSRRRDTEAFF. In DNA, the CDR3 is TGTGCCAGCAGCCGAAGGAGGGACACTGAAGCTTTCTTT. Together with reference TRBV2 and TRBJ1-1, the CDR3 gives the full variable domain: EPEVTQTPSHQVTQMGQEVILRCVPISNHLYFYWYRQILGQKVEFLVSFYNNEISEKSEIFDDQFSVERPDGSNFTLKIRSTKLEDSAMYFCASSRRRDTEAFFGQGTRLTVV.

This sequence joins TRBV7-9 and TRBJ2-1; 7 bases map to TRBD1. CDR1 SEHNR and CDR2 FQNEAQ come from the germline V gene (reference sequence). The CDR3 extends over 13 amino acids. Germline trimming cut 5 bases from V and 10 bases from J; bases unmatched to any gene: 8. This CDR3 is CASSVTGSGEQFF. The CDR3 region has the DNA TGTGCCAGCAGCGTGACAGGGTCTGGCGAGCAGTTCTTC. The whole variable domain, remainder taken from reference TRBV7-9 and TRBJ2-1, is DTGVSQNPRHKITKRGQNVTFRCDPISEHNRLYWYRQTLGQGPEFLTYFQNEAQLEKSRLLSDRFSAERPKGSFSTLEIQRTEQGDSAMYLCASSVTGSGEQFFGPGTRLTVL.

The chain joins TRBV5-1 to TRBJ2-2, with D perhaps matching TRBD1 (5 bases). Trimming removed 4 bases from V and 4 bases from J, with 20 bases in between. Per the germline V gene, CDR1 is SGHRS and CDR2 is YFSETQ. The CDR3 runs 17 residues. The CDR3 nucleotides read TGCGCCAGCAGCCCGGAAGGTATGGGGCAGGTCACCGGGGAGCTGTTTTTT. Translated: CASSPEGMGQVTGELFF.

CDR3: CASSQDPAGGFSPLHF. In nucleotides, the CDR3 is TGCGCCAGCAGCCAAGATCCGGCAGGGGGCTTTTCACCCCTCCACTTT. The gene calls are TRBV4-1 and TRBJ1-6; TRBD1 aligns across 8 bases. This CDR3 region has 16 residues. J gave up 9 bases and V 0 bases, and 7 bases lay outside the gene matches. Germline-derived CDR1 and CDR2 are MGHRA and YSYEKL.

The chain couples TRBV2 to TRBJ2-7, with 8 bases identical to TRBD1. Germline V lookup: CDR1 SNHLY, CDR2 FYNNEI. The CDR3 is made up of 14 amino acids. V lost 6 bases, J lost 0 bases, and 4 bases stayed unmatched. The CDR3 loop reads CASSRDRSSYEQYF. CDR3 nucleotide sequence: TGTGCCAGCAGCCGGGACAGGAGCTCCTACGAGCAGTACTTC.

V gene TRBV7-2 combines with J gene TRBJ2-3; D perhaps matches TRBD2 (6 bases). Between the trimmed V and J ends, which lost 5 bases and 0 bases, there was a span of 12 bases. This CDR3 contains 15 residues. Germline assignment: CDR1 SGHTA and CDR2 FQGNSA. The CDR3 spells CASSNLASSTDTQYF. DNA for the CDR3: TGTGCCAGCAGCAATCTAGCGAGTAGCACAGATACGCAGTATTTT.

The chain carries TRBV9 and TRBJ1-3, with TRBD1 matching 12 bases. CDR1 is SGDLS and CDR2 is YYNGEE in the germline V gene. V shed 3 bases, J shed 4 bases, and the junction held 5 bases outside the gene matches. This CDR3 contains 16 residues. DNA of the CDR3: TGTGCCAGCAGCGACCGGGACAGGGGGCTGGGAAACACCATATATTTT. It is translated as CASSDRDRGLGNTIYF. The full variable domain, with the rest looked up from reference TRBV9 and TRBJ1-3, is DSGVTQTPKHLITATGQRVTLRCSPRSGDLSVYWYQQSLDQGLQFLIQYYNGEERAKGNILERFSAQQFPDLHSELNLSSLELGDSALYFCASSDRDRGLGNTIYFGEGSWLTVV.

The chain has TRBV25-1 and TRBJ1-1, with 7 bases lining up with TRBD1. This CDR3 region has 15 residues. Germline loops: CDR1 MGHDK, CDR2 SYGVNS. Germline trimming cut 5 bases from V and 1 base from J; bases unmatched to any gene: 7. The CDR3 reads CASSKNRGQNTEAFF. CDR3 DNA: TGTGCCAGCAGTAAAAACAGGGGTCAGAACACTGAAGCTTTCTTT.